What follows are 20 T cell receptor beta chains derived from one specimen sequenced in a study of blood T cell repertoires in COVID-19. Data came from immunoSEQ multiplex PCR; TCRdb stores just in-frame clones and leaves some out. This table has around 210,000 clones, over 70% appearing once. Sample: peripheral blood. The origin of the receptors is an older woman with acute or convalescent COVID-19.

The chain employs TRBV14 and TRBJ2-1; 11 bases are shared with TRBD1. The V gene's germline CDR1 is SGHDN and CDR2 FVKESK. This CDR3 comprises 17 residues. V dropped 1 base and J dropped 4; count of bases not matched to a gene: 6. CDR3 sequence (DNA): TGTGCCAGCAGCCAAGGCCACGGGACAGGGGGTTACAATGAGCAGTTCTTC. This translates into CASSQGHGTGGYNEQFF.

The chain carries TRBV5-6 and TRBJ2-3, with a possible D match to TRBD2 (6 bases). The CDR3 is made up of 16 amino acids. Germline V gives CDR1 SGHDT, CDR2 YYEEEE. V lost 0 bases, J lost 6 bases, and 17 bases lay in between. This chain's CDR3 is CASSLESGSKRDTQYF. CDR3 bases: TGTGCCAGCAGCTTGGAAAGCGGGTCAAAGAGGGATACGCAGTATTTT. The variable domain in full, completed from reference TRBV5-6 and TRBJ2-3, reads DAGVTQSPTHLIKTRGQQVTLRCSPKSGHDTVSWYQQALGQGPQFIFQYYEEEERQRGNFPDRFSGHQFPNYSSELNVNALLLGDSALYLCASSLESGSKRDTQYFGPGTRLTVL.

The V and J genes are TRBV6-1 and TRBJ2-7, with D perhaps TRBD2 (6 bases). This CDR3 is built from 15 residues. Germline CDR1 and CDR2: MNHNS and SASEGT. V gave up 2 bases and J gave up 2 bases, with 13 bases separating them. The CDR3 bases are TGTGCCAGCAGTGAATTGGGAGGTTTTACCTACGAGCAGTACTTC. Its protein product is CASSELGGFTYEQYF.

This chain uses TRBV7-9 with TRBJ1-3, with TRBD1 matching over 8 bases. Germline assignment: CDR1 SEHNR and CDR2 FQNEAQ (reference sequence). Trimming removed 2 bases from V and 0 bases from J; junction bases left unmatched: 3. The CDR3 consists of 16 residues. This CDR3 is CASSLRTGSSGNTIYF. The CDR3 DNA reads as TGTGCCAGCAGCTTACGGACAGGGAGCTCTGGAAACACCATATATTTT.

J is TRBJ1-5 and V is TRBV27, with TRBD1 identical over 9 bases. J was trimmed by 1 base and V by 6 bases; bases with no gene match: 4. Germline V gene lookup returns CDR1 MNHEY and CDR2 SMNVEV (reference sequence). The CDR3 length is 15 residues. The chain's CDR3 is CASSRQGGSNQPQHF. The CDR3 DNA reads as TGTGCCAGCAGCCGACAGGGGGGAAGCAATCAGCCCCAGCATTTT.

This clone was observed a single time. This chain joins TRBV25-1 and TRBJ2-1; D is unresolved. The germline gives CDR1 MGHDK, CDR2 SYGVNS. CDR3 length equals 15 residues. V was shortened by 3 bases and J by 4 bases, with 13 bases between the two germline ends. CDR3 region: CASSETQHRYNEQFF. CDR3 DNA: TGTGCCAGCAGTGAGACACAACATCGGTACAATGAGCAGTTCTTC.

This clone was detected many times. The genes are TRBV3-1 (or the pseudogene TRBV3-2) and TRBJ2-3, with TRBD2 matching over 11 bases. CDR3 length: 17 amino acids. Germline V lookup: CDR1 LGHDT, CDR2 YNNKEL (reference sequence). With V trimmed by 0 bases and J by 6 bases, 8 bases remained unmatched. This CDR3 is CASSQDSTSGSKDTQYF. CDR3 nucleotide sequence: TGTGCCAGCAGCCAAGACAGCACTAGCGGGAGTAAGGATACGCAGTATTTT.

The table lists this clone with a few counts. The CDR3 here is CASSNRLPGELFF. CDR3 sequence (DNA): TGTGCCAGCAGCAACCGACTACCCGGGGAGCTGTTTTTT. The chain links TRBV3-1 (or the pseudogene TRBV3-2) to TRBJ2-2; D might be TRBD2 (5 bases). There are 13 residues in the CDR3. Trimming cost V 5 bases and J 6 bases, with 10 bases left between them. Germline loops: CDR1 LGHDT, CDR2 YNNKEL (reference sequence).

This chain joins TRBV21-1 and TRBJ2-3; the DNA was not used to check the table's D call, TRBD1. TRBV21-1 is listed as a pseudogene. The CDR3 totals 14 residues. DNA for the CDR3: TGTGCCAGCAACAGGGGGCACTTGGGTCCTACGCAGTATTTT. Protein sequence: CASNRGHLGPTQYF.

In DNA, the CDR3 is TGTGCCATCAGTGAGTCTGTAAGTAGGAACACTGAAGCTTTCTTT. It yields the protein CAISESVSRNTEAFF. V gene TRBV10-3 combines with J gene TRBJ1-1; D unclear. Germline CDR1 ENHRY, CDR2 SYGVKD. The V end lost 0 bases, the J end lost 1 base, and 9 bases lay between the germline ends. The CDR3 has 15 residues.

This chain joins TRBV7-2 and TRBJ1-5; D gene uncertain. Between the trimmed V and J ends, which lost 3 bases and 0 bases, there was a span of 6 bases. The CDR3 loop spans 14 amino acids. Germline-derived CDR1 and CDR2 are SGHTA and FQGNSA. The CDR3 region is CASSFLYSNQPQHF. CDR3 in DNA: TGTGCCAGCAGCTTCCTTTATAGCAATCAGCCCCAGCATTTT.

The table lists this clone with a few counts. The rearrangement uses TRBV10-3 and TRBJ2-7, with D perhaps matching TRBD1 (6 bases). The ends were cut back, 4 bases at V and 4 bases at J, with 17 bases in the middle. The CDR3 runs 15 residues. Germline CDR1 and CDR2: ENHRY and SYGVKD. The CDR3 bases are TGTGCCATCAGTGGAGGGGACACCGCTGGGTACGAGCAGTACTTC. Its protein is CAISGGDTAGYEQYF.

The chain joins TRBV6-5 to TRBJ2-5; possible D gene TRBD2, 5 bases. V was pared by 5 bases and J by 5 bases, with 12 bases between. This CDR3 is 13 amino acids long. Germline V gene data show CDR1 as MNHEY and CDR2 as SVGAGI. CDR3 DNA: TGTGCCAGCAGTATCATGGAGCGGGAGACCCAGTACTTC. Its translation: CASSIMERETQYF.

The chain recombines TRBV10-1 with TRBJ2-3, with a tentative D call TRBD2 (6 bases). The CDR3 has 14 amino acids. Germline CDR1 and CDR2: WNHNN and SYGVQD (reference sequence). V lost 11 bases, J lost 1 base, and 16 bases lay in between. CDR3 amino acids: CARTAGGGTDTQYF. Written as DNA, the CDR3 is TGCGCCCGCACGGCCGGGGGTGGCACAGATACGCAGTATTTT.

The chain couples TRBV9 to TRBJ1-5, with 8 bases fitting TRBD1. Germline V gene sequence: CDR1 SGDLS, CDR2 YYNGEE. The V gene end was trimmed by 3 bases and the J gene end by 5 bases; junction bases not matched to a gene: 1. This CDR3 comprises 13 residues. The DNA for the CDR3 is TGTGCCAGCAGCGCGACAGGGGATCAGCCCCAGCATTTT. Translation: CASSATGDQPQHF.

The V gene is TRBV18, the J gene TRBJ2-7; 12 bases are shared with TRBD2. Per germline, CDR1 KGHSH and CDR2 LQKENI. This CDR3 has 17 residues. V dropped 0 bases and J dropped 2; count of bases not matched to a gene: 5. The CDR3, as DNA: TGTGCCAGCTCACCACCGTCACTAGCGGGAGGAACCTACGAGCAGTACTTC. Translating it yields CASSPPSLAGGTYEQYF.

The V call is TRBV7-9, the J call TRBJ1-1; D is ambiguous. Germline loops: CDR1 SEHNR, CDR2 FQNEAQ (reference sequence). V was shortened by 0 bases and J by 5 bases, with 16 bases between the two germline ends. The CDR3 runs to 16 residues. This CDR3 is CASSLARPTGGTEAFF. CDR3 DNA: TGTGCCAGCAGCTTAGCTCGACCCACTGGAGGGACTGAAGCTTTCTTT.

The CDR3 region has the DNA TGTGCCAGCAGTTTGTGGGGACTAGCGGGAAAGAGCTCCTACAATGAGCAGTTCTTC. It yields the protein CASSLWGLAGKSSYNEQFF. J is TRBJ2-1 and V is TRBV28; 13 bases align to TRBD2. Per the germline V gene, CDR1 is MDHEN and CDR2 is SYDVKM. The CDR3 length is 19 residues. The V gene end was trimmed by 3 bases and the J gene end by 0 bases; junction bases not matched to a gene: 8.

The chain uses TRBV21-1 and TRBJ2-3; the D call in the table, TRBD2, was not verified against the DNA. TRBV21-1 is a pseudogene locus. The CDR3 runs to 14 residues. CDR3 region: CASSKRREEDTQYF. The CDR3 DNA is TGTGCCAGCAGCAAAAGAAGGGAGGAAGATACGCAGTATTTT.

The gene calls are TRBV19 and TRBJ2-1; 10 nucleotides agree with TRBD2. The V gene's germline CDR1 is LNHDA and CDR2 SQIVND (reference sequence). This CDR3 is built from 14 residues. Losses at the gene ends were 6 bases for V and 10 bases for J; bases not matched to a gene: 9. In DNA form, the CDR3 reads TGTGCCAGTAGGGAGGGTCTAGCGGGAGTAGAGCAGTTCTTC. Translated: CASREGLAGVEQFF.